This T cell receptor (beta chain) was identified in a study of radiotherapy plus CTLA-4 blockade in lung cancer. General study points: Alongside interferon-beta, early blood T cell clone dynamics were reportedly the best predictor of response.

Libraries were prepared by immunoSEQ multiplex PCR; TCRdb keeps only in-frame clonotypes and omits some of them. The sample lists 80,000 or so clones; under 80% were seen once. About this clone: Its antigen is unidentified.

People whose metastatic non-small-cell lung cancer was chemo-refractory got focal radiation along with CTLA-4 blockade by ipilimumab. V was clipped by 5 bases and J by 5 bases; unmatched bases: 9. Germline-derived CDR1 and CDR2 are SGHTA and FQGNSA. CDR3 length: 14 amino acids. This receptor was obtained from a human donor with non-small cell lung cancer who had a partial response to radiotherapy plus ipilimumab. Some clones in this sample may be carry-over from other donors' samples. The source was peripheral blood, collected from a patient treated with radiotherapy plus ipilimumab. The J gene is TRBJ2-7, the V gene TRBV7-2; TRBD2 matches 7 bases. The CDR3, as DNA: TGTGCCAGCAGCCCGGCGGGAGTCGGGAACGAGCAGTACTTC. Protein product: CASSPAGVGNEQYF.